A selection of T cell receptor beta chains follows, all from one sample in a study of CD8 T cells in Susac syndrome. TCRdb passed the immunoSEQ multiplex PCR reads through MiXCR, listing each CDR3 protein once. The data show some 140,000 distinct CDR3 sequences, roughly 80% seen once. The sequenced sample was CD8+ T cells from PBMCs. All receptors derive from a human donor with multiple sclerosis. Each CDR3 is given with its conserved first and last residue. The D gene is left open where the match is weak. Size tells how often a clone was seen (once, few, many) or the class of an expanded clone, and some rows leave it out.

D,J,size,V,DNA,CDR3
TRBD2,TRBJ2-3,NA,TRBV28,TGTGCCAGCAGTGAGGCGGCGGGGGGAGTCCCCACAGATACGCAGTATTTT,CASSEAAGGVPTDTQYF
NA,TRBJ1-1,NA,TRBV16,TGTGCCAGCAGCCAATCGGGTTATGAAGCTTTCTTT,CASSQSGYEAFF
NA,TRBJ2-2,NA,TRBV29-1,TGCAGCGTTGTGTCCGCGTCCGGGGAGCTGTTTTTT,CSVVSASGELFF
TRBD1,TRBJ2-3,few,TRBV6-1,TGTGCCAGCACACTCTACCCCGCCATACAGGGGGCTGCAGATACGCAGTATTTT,CASTLYPAIQGAADTQYF
NA,TRBJ2-1,NA,TRBV6-5,TGTGCCAGCAGTCCCCAGGGTTCGAATGAGCAGTTCTTC,CASSPQGSNEQFF
NA,TRBJ1-4,NA,TRBV27,TGTGCCAGCAGTTTACTATCAACTAATGAAAAACTGTTTTTT,CASSLLSTNEKLFF
TRBD1,TRBJ2-7,NA,TRBV19,TGTGCCAGTAGTATCCGGGACAGGGGCTACGAGCAGTACTTC,CASSIRDRGYEQYF
TRBD2,TRBJ2-5,NA,TRBV28,TGTGCCAGCAGTTTCCCGACTAGCGGGGGAACCGGGACCCAGTACTTC,CASSFPTSGGTGTQYF
NA,TRBJ2-7,NA,TRBV28,TGTGCCAGCAGTCCCCCGGGAATGGACGAGCAGTACTTC,CASSPPGMDEQYF
NA,TRBJ2-3,NA,TRBV20-1,TGCAGTGCTAGAGATCCACCACGGGAGACCACAGATACGCAGTATTTT,CSARDPPRETTDTQYF
NA,TRBJ1-1,NA,TRBV28,TGTGCCAGCTTAGGTCAGGGGAACACTGAAGCTTTCTTT,CASLGQGNTEAFF
NA,TRBJ2-4,NA,TRBV6-1,TGTGCCAGCAGTGATTACTCTAACAACGGAGGCGAAAACATTCAGTACTTC,CASSDYSNNGGENIQYF
TRBD2,TRBJ2-1,NA,TRBV30,TGTGCCTGGGGCCTACTAGCGGGAGGGCCCAATGAGCAGTTCTTC,CAWGLLAGGPNEQFF
TRBD2,TRBJ2-1,NA,TRBV20-1,TGCAGTGCTAGAGATCAGGTTAGCGGGAGATGGAATGAGCAGTTCTTC,CSARDQVSGRWNEQFF
TRBD2,TRBJ2-5,few,TRBV3-1,TGTGCCAGCAGCCAGGGTAGCGGGGGGCTACGGACCCAGTACTTC,CASSQGSGGLRTQYF
NA,TRBJ1-1,NA,TRBV30,TGTGCCTGGAGTGTATTCGGGACAAACACTGAAGCTTTCTTT,CAWSVFGTNTEAFF
TRBD1,TRBJ1-4,once,TRBV7-6,TGTGCCAGCAGCTTAGTGGCCCCGACAGGGCTAGTTGCAACTAATGAAAAACTGTTTTTT,CASSLVAPTGLVATNEKLFF
TRBD1,TRBJ2-2,NA,TRBV6-4,TGTGCCAGCAGTCCTAGGACAGGGGCGAGGACCGGGGAGCTGTTTTTT,CASSPRTGARTGELFF
NA,TRBJ1-3,NA,TRBV4-2,TGTGCCAGCAGCCAAGTCAGGGTTTTAGAAAACACCATATATTTT,CASSQVRVLENTIYF
TRBD1,TRBJ1-4,NA,TRBV6-5,TGTGCCAGCAGGGGACAGTTTATTGAAAAACTGTTTTTT,CASRGQFIEKLFF
TRBD2,TRBJ2-1,NA,TRBV15,TGTGCCACCAGCAGAGGGTGGGAGGGCTCCTACAATGAGCAGTTCTTC,CATSRGWEGSYNEQFF
TRBD2,TRBJ2-1,NA,TRBV7-9,TGTGCCAGCAGCTCATTCCCGGGACTAGCGGGAGAGGAGCAGTTCTTC,CASSSFPGLAGEEQFF